A single sample gave rise to the 9 T cell receptor beta chains below, sequenced in a study of blood T cell repertoires in COVID-19. Sequencing used immunoSEQ multiplex PCR; TCRdb keeps in-frame clones, though not all of them. The sample lists some 110,000 clones, roughly 80% occurring once. The sample was peripheral blood. These receptors were taken from a man between 60 and 75 years old with acute or convalescent COVID-19.

This clone was recorded a few times. The rearrangement joins TRBV5-1 to TRBJ2-7; D might be TRBD2 (6 bases). The CDR3 loop spans 17 amino acids. Germline CDR1 reads SGHRS; CDR2 reads YFSETQ. V dropped 2 bases and J dropped 5 bases, with 23 bases sitting between them. CDR3 bases: TGCGCCAGCAGCTTCGGCCTGACGGGAGCAATAGAGAACGAGCAGTACTTC. It translates to CASSFGLTGAIENEQYF.

Worth noting for this clone: A read error may produce the germline difference seen at one junction end. V gene TRBV7-7 combines with J gene TRBJ2-2; 11 bases are a match to TRBD2. Germline lookup yields CDR1 SSHAT and CDR2 FNYEAQ (reference sequence). The CDR3 has 18 amino acids. The CDR3 nucleotides read TGTGCTAGCAGCTTACGGTCCGGTAGCGGGAGGGCGACCGGGGAGCTGTTTTTT. The encoded protein is CASSLRSGSGRATGELFF.

The DNA for the CDR3 is TGTGCCAGCAGTTACGGGGCGAGGACTGAAGCTTTCTTT. This gives the protein CASSYGARTEAFF. This sequence joins TRBV6-2 or TRBV6-3 and TRBJ1-1; maybe TRBD1 (5 bases). CDR1 is MNHEY and CDR2 is SVGEGT in the germline V gene. There are 13 residues in the CDR3. Trimming shortened V by 2 bases and J by 5 bases, and 9 bases separated the two germline ends.

This chain links TRBV5-5 with TRBJ2-7; D possibly corresponds to TRBD2 (6 bases). The germline CDR1 and CDR2 sequences are SGHKS and YYEKEE (reference sequence). The CDR3 runs to 14 residues. V shed 3 bases and J shed 5 bases, with 15 bases lying between them. The CDR3 nucleotides are TGTGCCAGCAGCTCGCAAGCGGGTCCAGACGAGCAGTACTTC. Translation: CASSSQAGPDEQYF.

This clone was detected only once. The V and J genes are TRBV10-3 and TRBJ1-1; 7 bases match TRBD1. V was clipped by 5 bases and J by 0 bases; unmatched bases: 9. The CDR3 totals 16 residues. Looked up from germline, CDR1 is ENHRY and CDR2 is SYGVKD. CDR3 amino acids: CAISPQTGPLNTEAFF. The CDR3 nucleotides read TGTGCCATCAGTCCTCAGACAGGGCCCCTGAACACTGAAGCTTTCTTT.

Here the CDR3 DNA reads TGTGCCACCAGCAGAGCCGGGGGAGTTTTGTACAATGAGCAGTTCTTC. This translates into CATSRAGGVLYNEQFF. V and J are TRBV15 and TRBJ2-1; a weak D match, TRBD2 (6 bases). The germline V and J ends were trimmed by 1 base and 4 bases, with 14 bases remaining between them. Germline V gene data show CDR1 as LNHNV and CDR2 as YYDKDF (reference sequence). This CDR3 is built from 16 residues.

The rearrangement uses TRBV7-8 and TRBJ2-3; D is undetermined. V was shortened by 5 bases and J by 4 bases, with 7 bases between the two germline ends. CDR3 length: 12 amino acids. Germline V gene lookup returns CDR1 SGHVS and CDR2 FQNEAQ. CDR3 residues: CASSLRADTQYF. The CDR3 coding sequence is TGTGCCAGCAGCCTTCGGGCAGATACGCAGTATTTT. Full variable domain (remainder filled in from reference TRBV7-8 and TRBJ2-3): GAGVSQSPRYKVAKRGQDVALRCDPISGHVSLFWYQQALGQGPEFLTYFQNEAQLDKSGLPSDRFFAERPEGSVSTLKIQRTQQEDSAVYLCASSLRADTQYFGPGTRLTVL.

The V call is TRBV2, the J call TRBJ2-3; D perhaps matches TRBD2 (5 bases). The CDR3 is 15 amino acids. Germline V lookup: CDR1 SNHLY, CDR2 FYNNEI. V lost 4 bases and J 5 bases, leaving 16 bases between the germline ends. CDR3 sequence: CASSVLATPGDTQYF. CDR3 nucleotides: TGTGCCAGCAGTGTGTTAGCGACCCCAGGAGATACGCAGTATTTT.

The J gene is TRBJ2-1, the V gene TRBV6-6; D perhaps matches TRBD2 (5 bases). With 5 bases removed from V and 12 bases from J, the gap between germline ends came to 17 bases. This CDR3 comprises 13 residues. The germline V gene encodes CDR1 MNHNY and CDR2 SVGAGI (reference sequence). The DNA for the CDR3 is TGTGCCAGCAGTCCCCGGGGTAGTGAAGGGCAGTTCTTC. The encoded protein is CASSPRGSEGQFF.